What follows are 14 T cell receptor delta chains derived from one specimen sequenced in a study of gamma-delta T cells after stem cell transplantation. TCRdb reanalyzed the RT-PCR reads using CATT. This sample yields several hundred delta-chain clones, of which about 2.8% are seen a single time; over 50% belongs to the top ten. Sequencing was performed on gamma-delta T cells. Receptors originate from a human donor. It is not recorded whose cells these are; they may come from a transplant donor.

By its share, this clone is medium-sized. A far more abundant clone sits one base away, making this likely a read error. The same CDR3 also results from other DNA sequences found in this sample. The chain uses TRDV2 and TRDJ1; 10 positions agree with TRDD3. CDR1 and CDR2 (germline): GEAIGNYY, EKD. The CDR3 has 18 residues. This CDR3 is CACDTVGGGYPNTDKLIF. The CDR3 bases are TGTGCCTGCGACACCGTTGGTGGGGGATACCCTAACACCGATAAACTCATCTTT.

Details on this clone: This DNA's translation and the protein TCRdb lists, from a much larger clone, do not match at residue 4, likely due to a read error; the protein shown is translated from the DNA. The chain recombines TRDV2 with TRDJ1; TRDD3 matches 10 bases. The germline V gene has CDR1 GEAIGNYY and CDR2 EKD. There are 19 residues in the CDR3. CDR3 DNA sequence: TGTGCCTGTGGCACCGTGGTGGGGGATACAGGGCCGTACACCGATAAACTCATCTTT. It codes for CACGTVVGDTGPYTDKLIF.

A word on this clone: A read error is likely here: a far larger clone is one base away. This CDR3 is also generated by other DNA sequences in the sample. The chain recombines TRDV2 with TRDJ1; no firm D call. Germline assignment: CDR1 GEAIGNYY and CDR2 EKD. V lost 0 bases and J 0 bases, leaving 13 bases between the germline ends. This CDR3 region has 16 residues. The CDR3 coding sequence is TGTGCCTGTGACACCTTGGTAGGGGTCCACACCGATAAACTCATCTTT. Translating it yields CACDTLVGVHTDKLIF.

This clone was counted only a few times. V usage is TRDV2 and J usage is TRDJ1, with TRDD3 identical over 11 bases. The CDR3 sequence is 15 residues long. Trimming cost V 3 bases and J 3 bases; bases outside gene matches: 5. Germline V gene data show CDR1 as GEAIGNYY and CDR2 as EKD. CDR3 in DNA: TGTGCCTGTGACTCCATGGGGGATACGGCCGATAAACTCATCTTT. This codes for CACDSMGDTADKLIF.

This clone was seen a few times. The TCRdb record carries a much larger clone's protein, which differs from this DNA's translation at residue 12; a read error is the likely cause, and the protein listed here is the DNA translation. This chain uses TRDV1 with TRDJ3; 8 positions agree with TRDD3. Germline V gene lookup returns CDR1 TSWWSYY and CDR2 QGS. The CDR3 has 24 amino acids. The junction had 26 bases not matched to a gene; V was cut back by 6 bases and J by 1 base. The CDR3 loop reads CALGLGRLSPTEGYDSWDTRQMFF. The CDR3 DNA follows: TGTGCTCTTGGTTTGGGTCGGCTCTCCCCAACTGAGGGATACGATTCCTGGGACACCCGACAGATGTTTTTC.

Concerning this clone itself: A read error likely explains why the TCRdb protein, taken from a much larger clone, differs from this DNA's translation at residue 5; the protein shown is translated from the DNA. Other DNA sequences from this sample encode an identical CDR3 as well. The chain recombines TRDV1 with TRDJ1; D possibly corresponds to TRDD3 (9 bases). The CDR3 loop spans 24 amino acids. V gave up 3 bases and J gave up 4 bases, with 42 bases separating them. Germline V lookup: CDR1 TSWWSYY, CDR2 QGS. The CDR3 region is CALGDLSHGLPIWGIVFIGDKLIF. The DNA of the CDR3 is TGTGCTCTTGGGGATCTTTCCCATGGCCTTCCTATATGGGGGATAGTCTTTATAGGCGATAAACTCATCTTT.

This clone appeared a few times. A far larger clone is off by one base, so a read error is likely. This sample includes further DNA sequences coding for the same CDR3. J is TRDJ1 and V is TRDV2, with TRDD3 matching 7 bases. The V gene's germline CDR1 is GEAIGNYY and CDR2 EKD. The CDR3 is made up of 16 amino acids. CDR3 sequence (DNA): TGTGCCTGTGACACCGCTGGGGGCCCTTACACCGACAAACTCATCTTT. This translates into CACDTAGGPYTDKLIF.

At least ten counts were recorded for this clone. This likely reflects a read error, since a far larger clone is one base away. The chain employs TRDV1 and TRDJ1; 9 bases fit TRDD3. V was pared by 2 bases and J by 3 bases, with 19 bases of the junction left unmatched. Germline V gives CDR1 TSWWSYY, CDR2 QGS. The CDR3 is made up of 20 amino acids. The DNA for the CDR3 is TGTGCTCTTGGGGAAACAATGGGGGAGTACCGGGGGATACTTTCCGATAAACTCATCTTT. It specifies CALGETMGEYRGILSDKLIF.

This clone was found a few times. The translation of this DNA and the TCRdb protein of a much larger clone differ at residue 10, probably owing to a read error; the protein shown here is translated from the DNA. V gene TRDV1 combines with J gene TRDJ4, with TRDD3 as a possible D gene (6 bases). Germline values: CDR1 TSWWSYY, CDR2 QGS. This CDR3 is built from 19 residues. V was trimmed by 1 base and J by 9 bases, leaving 33 bases between them. As DNA, the CDR3 is TGTGCTCTTGGGGAACGGTTCTGGTGGAGGATACCAGTAACAGGGCAGTTGATCTTT. It yields the protein CALGERFWWRIPVTGQLIF.

This clone has just a few counts. The TCRdb protein comes from a much larger clone and disagrees with this DNA's translation at residue 11, likely due to a read error; the protein given here is derived from the DNA. The chain is built from TRDV2 and TRDJ1; TRDD3 agrees at 7 bases. CDR3 length: 16 residues. V trimming: 0 bases; J trimming: 4 bases; junction bases outside the gene matches: 10. Germline V gene sequence: CDR1 GEAIGNYY, CDR2 EKD. CDR3 region: CACDTAGGPYIDKLIF. The CDR3 DNA reads as TGTGCCTGTGACACCGCTGGGGGCCCTTACATCGATAAACTCATCTTT.

For this clone: The amino acid sequence in TCRdb belongs to a much larger clone and departs from this DNA's translation at residue 3, likely a sequencing read error; the sequence shown is translated from the DNA. The V call is TRDV2, the J call TRDJ1, with 9 bases that match TRDD2. Germline loops: CDR1 GEAIGNYY, CDR2 EKD. CDR3 length: 18 amino acids. CDR3 residues: CARDTLPTLQGELDKLIF. The CDR3 DNA is TGTGCCCGTGACACCCTTCCTACTCTGCAAGGGGAGCTCGATAAACTCATCTTT.

This clone counts as large. The V call is TRDV1, the J call TRDJ1; weak D call: TRDD3 (8 bases). Per germline, CDR1 TSWWSYY and CDR2 QGS. The CDR3 spans 21 residues. V dropped 3 bases and J dropped 0 bases, with 29 bases sitting between them. In nucleotides, the CDR3 is TGTGCTCTTGGGGATCTTCCCTTCCTCACCCTACTGGGGGTCAACACCGATAAACTCATCTTT. It yields the protein CALGDLPFLTLLGVNTDKLIF.

This clone showed up just a few times. This likely traces to a read error, being one base from a far larger clone. The chain uses TRDV1 and TRDJ1; 7 bases fit TRDD3. V gave up 0 bases and J gave up 0 bases; unmatched junction bases: 16. The CDR3 sequence is 20 residues long. CDR1 is TSWWSYY, CDR2 QGS, per germline. The DNA for the CDR3 is TGTGCTCTTGGGGAACTAAAACCGCATCTGGGGGTCTTGTACACCGATAAACTCATCTTT. Translated: CALGELKPHLGVLYTDKLIF.

As for this clone: A far larger clone is a single base away, which makes a read error likely. Other DNA sequences in the sample encode the same CDR3. The rearrangement links TRDV2 to TRDJ1, with a tentative D call TRDD3 (6 bases). There are 16 residues in the CDR3. Trimming shortened V by 0 bases and J by 0 bases, and 13 bases separated the two germline ends. Germline CDR1 GEAIGNYY, CDR2 EKD. For the CDR3, the DNA is TGTGCCTGTGACACCCTGGGGCCCTCAGACACCGATAAACTCATCTTT. Its translation is CACDTLGPSDTDKLIF.